What follows are 21 T cell receptor beta chains derived from one specimen sequenced in a study of blood T cell repertoires in COVID-19. Clones were sequenced by immunoSEQ multiplex PCR, and TCRdb holds only the in-frame ones, with some missing. Of 200,000 to 250,000 clones listed, roughly 90% are singletons. Sequenced: peripheral blood. The receptor source for this set is a man aged 55 to 69 who had recovered from COVID-19.

The chain employs TRBV4-1 and TRBJ2-2; 7 bases are shared with TRBD2. The V and J ends lost 2 bases and 2 bases, in that order; junction bases with no gene match: 8. CDR1 is MGHRA, CDR2 YSYEKL, per germline. The CDR3 extends over 17 amino acids. The CDR3 is CASSQLQLAFNTGELFF. CDR3 in DNA: TGCGCCAGCAGCCAACTCCAACTAGCGTTCAACACCGGGGAGCTGTTTTTT.

V and J are TRBV7-9 and TRBJ1-1; 7 bases match TRBD1. Germline CDR1 reads SEHNR; CDR2 reads FQNEAQ (reference sequence). The CDR3 sequence is 14 residues long. The ends lost 5 bases at V and 0 bases at J; junction bases unmatched: 3. The chain's CDR3 is CASSPTGVNTEAFF. The CDR3 bases are TGTGCCAGCAGCCCCACAGGGGTGAACACTGAAGCTTTCTTT.

The gene calls are TRBV9 and TRBJ2-3; D is possibly TRBD1 (5 bases). Germline V lookup: CDR1 SGDLS, CDR2 YYNGEE. Trimming took off 7 bases at V and 0 bases at J, with 15 bases between the two ends. The CDR3 has 15 residues. The CDR3 region has the DNA TGTGCCAGCGACCTGGGGCAGACTAGCACAGATACGCAGTATTTT. This translates into CASDLGQTSTDTQYF. Supplemented by reference TRBV9 and TRBJ2-3, the full variable domain reads DSGVTQTPKHLITATGQRVTLRCSPRSGDLSVYWYQQSLDQGLQFLIQYYNGEERAKGNILERFSAQQFPDLHSELNLSSLELGDSALYFCASDLGQTSTDTQYFGPGTRLTVL.

The chain uses TRBV19 and TRBJ2-2; TRBD2 matches 11 bases. Germline V gene lookup returns CDR1 LNHDA and CDR2 SQIVND (reference sequence). The CDR3 is 17 residues long. V shed 5 bases and J 2 bases; nucleotides not matched to a gene: 7. The CDR3, as DNA: TGTGCCAGTAGTTTACCGGGACTAGCGGCCAACACCGGGGAGCTGTTTTTT. Translation gives CASSLPGLAANTGELFF.

This clone was recorded only once. The rearrangement links TRBV7-6 to TRBJ1-5, with TRBD1 identical over 11 bases. Germline assignment: CDR1 SGHVS and CDR2 FNYEAQ. CDR3 length equals 16 residues. V lost 2 bases to trimming and J lost 2 bases; unmatched junction nucleotides: 2. The CDR3 DNA is TGTGCCAGCAGCTTAAGGGACAGGGGGGGCAATCAGCCCCAGCATTTT. Encoded protein: CASSLRDRGGNQPQHF.

The chain employs TRBV19 and TRBJ2-7, with D unclear. CDR3 length: 14 residues. Germline CDR1 reads LNHDA; CDR2 reads SQIVND (reference sequence). Trimming shortened V by 3 bases and J by 2 bases, and 11 bases separated the two germline ends. The CDR3 DNA follows: TGTGCCAGTAGTATGAGGTACAACACCTACGAGCAGTACTTC. Translated: CASSMRYNTYEQYF.

This chain uses TRBV6-4 with TRBJ2-2; D perhaps matches TRBD1 (6 bases). V lost 5 bases and J lost 2, with 15 bases in between. The V gene's germline CDR1 is MRHNA and CDR2 SNTAGT. CDR3 length: 16 amino acids. The CDR3 coding sequence is TGTGCCAGCAGTCCGAGGGGGACGGCAAACACCGGGGAGCTGTTTTTT. Its translation is CASSPRGTANTGELFF.

V gene TRBV7-8 combines with J gene TRBJ2-3; 9 bases line up with TRBD2. The germline gives CDR1 SGHVS, CDR2 FQNEAQ. V was clipped by 5 bases and J by 7 bases; unmatched bases: 19. This CDR3 comprises 18 residues. The DNA for the CDR3 is TGTGCCAGCAGCCGGGCACGAGAGGGCGGGGGGGCCTCTTATACGCAGTATTTT. Translating gives CASSRAREGGGASYTQYF.

The chain recombines TRBV5-1 with TRBJ2-3, with 10 bases lining up with TRBD1. Germline assignment: CDR1 SGHRS and CDR2 YFSETQ. CDR3 length equals 14 residues. Trimming cost V 7 bases and J 1 base; bases outside gene matches: 3. CDR3 sequence (DNA): TGCGCCAGCTTCGACAGGGGGCGCACAGATACGCAGTATTTT. Amino acid sequence: CASFDRGRTDTQYF.

The rearrangement uses TRBV27 and TRBJ2-1, with no clear D. V dropped 0 bases and J dropped 15 bases, with 21 bases sitting between them. This CDR3 region has 15 residues. Germline CDR1 and CDR2: MNHEY and SMNVEV (reference sequence). CDR3 in amino acids: CASSLSTTIGASRFF. CDR3 nucleotides: TGTGCCAGCAGTTTATCGACCACTATTGGTGCCTCAAGGTTCTTC.

This chain joins TRBV19 and TRBJ2-2, with 7 bases fitting TRBD2. There are 17 residues in the CDR3. CDR1 LNHDA and CDR2 SQIVND come from the germline V gene (reference sequence). The V segment lost 1 base and the J segment 0 bases; nucleotides outside the gene matches: 5. In DNA form, the CDR3 reads TGTGCCAGTAGTATAGCAGGCGGGGGAACGAACACCGGGGAGCTGTTTTTT. Protein: CASSIAGGGTNTGELFF.

The chain couples TRBV7-8 to TRBJ2-1; 9 bases align to TRBD2. The J segment lost 7 bases and the V segment lost 7 bases, leaving 11 bases of the junction unmatched. The CDR3 runs 15 residues. The germline gives CDR1 SGHVS, CDR2 FQNEAQ. The CDR3 bases are TGTGCCAGCACCCCCCGGTGGCGGGAGGGGAATGAGCAGTTCTTC. Amino acid sequence: CASTPRWREGNEQFF.

The chain couples TRBV9 to TRBJ1-5; 10 nucleotides match TRBD1. This CDR3 has 16 residues. Germline lookup yields CDR1 SGDLS and CDR2 YYNGEE. With 0 bases clipped from V and 6 bases from J, the junction kept 6 bases outside the gene matches. CDR3 sequence (DNA): TGTGCCAGCAGCGTAGGATCCGGGACAGGGGTTCAGCCCCAGCATTTT. Translated: CASSVGSGTGVQPQHF.

Here the CDR3 reads CASSQGGGIYGYTF. The CDR3 DNA sequence: TGTGCCAGCAGCCAAGGCGGGGGCATCTATGGCTACACCTTC. This sequence joins TRBV14 and TRBJ1-2, with D possibly TRBD1 on 6 matching bases. This CDR3 contains 14 residues. Germline CDR1 SGHDN, CDR2 FVKESK. Between the trimmed V and J ends, which lost 1 base and 4 bases, there was a span of 10 bases.

The chain links TRBV27 to TRBJ1-2; no reliable D call. Trimming removed 4 bases from V and 5 bases from J, with 8 bases in between. Per germline, CDR1 MNHEY and CDR2 SMNVEV (reference sequence). The CDR3 consists of 12 residues. This CDR3 is CASSSYGYGYTF. The CDR3 region has the DNA TGTGCCAGCAGTTCATACGGTTATGGCTACACCTTC.

V usage is TRBV5-1 and J usage is TRBJ2-6, with unresolved D. CDR1 SGHRS and CDR2 YFSETQ come from the germline V gene. The CDR3 spans 16 residues. Trimming took 3 bases from V and 0 from J, leaving 10 bases between them. CDR3 sequence: CASSSSGTSGANVLTF. In DNA, the CDR3 is TGCGCCAGCAGCTCCTCAGGAACCTCTGGGGCCAACGTCCTGACTTTC.

There are a few counts of this clone. J is TRBJ1-6 and V is TRBV10-3; D gene uncertain. The CDR3 sequence is 15 residues long. Trimming took off 3 bases at V and 0 bases at J, with 6 bases between the two ends. Germline assignment: CDR1 ENHRY and CDR2 SYGVKD. The DNA of the CDR3 is TGTGCCATCAGTGAAAGGAGCTCCTATAATTCACCCCTCCACTTT. Translation gives CAISERSSYNSPLHF.

The chain recombines TRBV28 with TRBJ1-2, with a weak D call TRBD1 (6 bases). Germline loops: CDR1 MDHEN, CDR2 SYDVKM. CDR3 size: 13 residues. The V and J ends lost 5 bases and 4 bases respectively, with 11 bases between them. The CDR3 nucleotides read TGTGCCAGCAGTCCAGGACAGTTCTATGGCTACACCTTC. This gives the protein CASSPGQFYGYTF.

The genes are TRBV18 and TRBJ2-1; 9 nucleotides line up with TRBD2. Germline lookup yields CDR1 KGHSH and CDR2 LQKENI. V lost 4 bases, J lost 8 bases, and 6 bases stayed unmatched. The length of the CDR3 is 14 residues. CDR3 DNA: TGTGCCAGCTCACTCGGAGTAGCGGGAGATGAGCAGTTCTTC. The encoded protein is CASSLGVAGDEQFF.

The chain employs TRBV11-2 and TRBJ2-7; D may be TRBD2 (6 bases). Germline values: CDR1 SGHAT, CDR2 FQNNGV. The CDR3 contains 15 residues. The ends were cut back, 6 bases at V and 1 base at J, with 16 bases in the middle. The CDR3: CASRSGQGGSYEQYF. The CDR3 region has the DNA TGTGCCAGCAGGTCCGGGCAGGGAGGATCCTACGAGCAGTACTTC.

This chain links TRBV28 with TRBJ2-5; possible D gene TRBD2, 7 bases. CDR1 and CDR2 (germline): MDHEN, SYDVKM. CDR3 size: 13 residues. Trimming removed 4 bases at V and 4 bases at J, with 10 bases between. The chain's CDR3 is CASSSGGRETQYF. The CDR3 DNA follows: TGTGCCAGCAGTTCCGGGGGGCGAGAGACCCAGTACTTC. The full variable domain, with the rest looked up from reference TRBV28 and TRBJ2-5, is DVKVTQSSRYLVKRTGEKVFLECVQDMDHENMFWYRQDPGLGLRLIYFSYDVKMKEKGDIPEGYSVSREKKERFSLILESASTNQTSMYLCASSSGGRETQYFGPGTRLLVL.